What follows are 18 T cell receptor beta chains derived from one specimen sequenced in a study of molecular identifiers for immune sequencing clone quantification. In TCRdb, the PCR reads were re-called with MiXCR into one record per CDR3 protein. The sample has nearly 650,000 distinct CDR3 sequences, around 25% seen once. Sequencing was performed on naive CD8+ T cells from blood, with Jurkat cell RNA spiked in. Described subset: FACS-sorted CD8+CD4-CCR7+CD45RA+ naive T cells. Receptors originate from a human donor in good health. Some libraries in this study had Jurkat cell RNA spiked in.

This clonotype was seen a handful of times. The chain is built from TRBV19 and TRBJ2-2; D might be TRBD1 (6 bases). This CDR3 region has 15 residues. Germline lookup yields CDR1 LNHDA and CDR2 SQIVND (reference sequence). V was clipped by 1 base and J by 7 bases, with 13 bases between them. The chain's CDR3 is CASSIGQGMDGELFF. In DNA form, the CDR3 reads TGTGCCAGTAGTATAGGGCAGGGGATGGACGGGGAGCTGTTTTTT.

The V gene is TRBV5-1, the J gene TRBJ1-1; D is unresolved. Germline CDR1 SGHRS, CDR2 YFSETQ. Trimming pared 4 bases from V and 1 base from J, leaving 8 bases between. The length of the CDR3 is 13 residues. Here the CDR3 reads CASSGSTNTEAFF. The CDR3 region has the DNA TGCGCCAGCAGCGGCAGCACGAACACTGAAGCTTTCTTT.

There are many counts of this clonotype. The chain combines TRBV29-1 with TRBJ1-5, with D possibly being TRBD1 (5 bases). The CDR3 is 13 amino acids. CDR1 is SQVTM, CDR2 ANQGSEA, per germline. V was shortened by 8 bases and J by 2 bases, with 13 bases between the two germline ends. CDR3 DNA sequence: TGCAGCATTCGGGGGGGGGGCAATCAGCCCCAGCATTTT. Protein product: CSIRGGGNQPQHF.

J is TRBJ1-2 and V is TRBV6-5; TRBD1 agrees at 8 bases. Trimming cost V 5 bases and J 4 bases; bases outside gene matches: 12. The CDR3 runs 16 residues. Per the germline V gene, CDR1 is MNHEY and CDR2 is SVGAGI. The CDR3 reads CASSTGQGIAVYGYTF. The CDR3 DNA sequence: TGTGCCAGCAGTACTGGACAGGGCATAGCTGTCTATGGCTACACCTTC.

The chain links TRBV19 to TRBJ2-1; 7 bases are shared with TRBD2. This CDR3 spans 15 amino acids. Germline trimming cut 5 bases from V and 4 bases from J; bases unmatched to any gene: 8. Germline lookup yields CDR1 LNHDA and CDR2 SQIVND (reference sequence). The CDR3 DNA reads as TGTGCCAGTAGTCCCGGACTAGGATTATACAATGAGCAGTTCTTC. Residues: CASSPGLGLYNEQFF.

The chain has TRBV28 and TRBJ2-7; 16 nucleotides align to TRBD2. The CDR3 extends over 15 amino acids. V was clipped by 6 bases and J by 6 bases; unmatched bases: 5. The V gene's germline CDR1 is MDHEN and CDR2 SYDVKM. CDR3 nucleotides: TGTGCCAGCAGCCCGGGACTAGCGGGAGGGAGCGAGCAGTACTTC. Amino acids: CASSPGLAGGSEQYF.

In the case of this clonotype: This may be a read error, as it is one base from a much larger clone. V is TRBV5-1 and J is TRBJ2-1; weak D call: TRBD2 (5 bases). This CDR3 spans 16 amino acids. From germline, CDR1 is SGHRS and CDR2 YFSETQ. This CDR3 is CASIPTLGSSYNEQSF. The CDR3, as DNA: TGCGCCAGCATCCCCACGCTTGGGAGCTCCTACAATGAGCAGTCCTTC. Based on the CDR3 plus reference TRBV5-1 and TRBJ2-1, the full variable domain is KAGVTQTPRYLIKTRGQQVTLSCSPISGHRSVSWYQQTPGQGLQFLFEYFSETQRNKGNFPGRFSGRQFSNSRSEMNVSTLELGDSALYLCASIPTLGSSYNEQSFGPGTRLTVL.

This clonotype was seen repeatedly, ten times or more. The chain uses TRBV6-6 and TRBJ2-1; no clear D gene. The V end lost 5 bases, the J end lost 8 bases, and 13 bases lay between the germline ends. The CDR3 extends over 13 amino acids. Germline CDR1 MNHNY, CDR2 SVGAGI (reference sequence). For the CDR3, the DNA is TGTGCCAGCAGTGGCCCGAAGCGTCATGAGCAGTTCTTC. Encoded protein: CASSGPKRHEQFF.

This clonotype was recorded many times. This chain links TRBV4-1 with TRBJ1-2; D call uncertain. CDR1 MGHRA and CDR2 YSYEKL come from the germline V gene. This CDR3 spans 13 amino acids. Trimming took 0 bases from V and 3 from J, leaving 5 bases between them. CDR3 region: CASSQDRDYGYTF. In DNA, the CDR3 is TGCGCCAGCAGCCAAGACAGAGACTATGGCTACACCTTC.

Turning to this clonotype: In this CDR3 the conserved last residue, phenylalanine or tryptophan, is missing, so a read error is likely. V usage is TRBV14 and J usage is TRBJ1-4, with D unresolved. Per the germline V gene, CDR1 is SGHDN and CDR2 is FVKESK. The V end lost 1 base, the J end lost 7 bases, and 10 bases lay between the germline ends. This CDR3 comprises 14 residues. CDR3 bases: TGTGCCAGCAGCCAAGTCCGAGGCATTGAAAAACTGTTTCTT. Its protein is CASSQVRGIEKLFL.

This clonotype was seen once. A read error may be the cause here, since a much bigger clone is one base away. This chain joins TRBV12-3 or TRBV12-4 and TRBJ2-3; D is ambiguous. V dropped 5 bases and J dropped 2 bases, with 23 bases sitting between them. This CDR3 contains 18 residues. The CDR3 loop is CASSSLLLLGSHTDTQYF. The DNA for the CDR3 is TGTGCCAGCAGTAGCCTCCTCCTTCTGGGCAGCCACACAGATACGCAGTATTTT.

Of note for this clonotype: The junction and the germline gene differ at one end; a read error may be behind it. The V gene is TRBV9, the J gene TRBJ2-7; D may be TRBD1 (5 bases). The germline gives CDR1 SGDLS, CDR2 YYNGEE. CDR3 size: 15 residues. The DNA for the CDR3 is TGTACCAGCAGCTTAGCAGGGTCCAGCTCCTACGAGCAGTACTTC. Translation: CTSSLAGSSSYEQYF.

This clonotype showed up many times. The V call is TRBV12-3 or TRBV12-4, the J call TRBJ1-1; no firm D call. The germline V and J ends were trimmed by 8 bases and 5 bases, with 9 bases remaining between them. CDR3 length equals 11 residues. The CDR3 loop reads CASAPGTEAFF. The CDR3 DNA reads as TGTGCCAGCGCTCCGGGTACTGAAGCTTTCTTT.

Only a few counts were recorded for this clonotype. The V and J genes are TRBV7-9 and TRBJ2-2; TRBD2 might be the D (6 bases). Germline V gives CDR1 SEHNR, CDR2 FQNEAQ (reference sequence). Trimming cost V 4 bases and J 2 bases, with 17 bases left between them. The CDR3 has 17 residues. The CDR3 nucleotides are TGTGCCAGCAGCTCCCCTGGGGGAGGAATAAACACCGGGGAGCTGTTTTTT. This translates into CASSSPGGGINTGELFF.

As concerns this clonotype: The germline gene is not matched at one end of the junction; a read error may be the cause. V usage is TRBV4-2 and J usage is TRBJ1-1; TRBD1 is a possible D gene (6 bases). CDR3 size: 15 residues. Per germline, CDR1 LGHNA and CDR2 YNFKEQ. DNA for the CDR3: TGTGCCAGCAGCCAAGACGCAGGGGCCAACACTAAAGCTTTCTTT. This gives the protein CASSQDAGANTKAFF.

This clonotype was found once. This may be a read error: a much more frequent sequence differs by one nucleotide. The chain combines TRBV7-9 with TRBJ2-7; no firm D call. The germline V gene has CDR1 SEHNR and CDR2 FQNEAQ (reference sequence). The CDR3 is 14 amino acids. CDR3 loop: CASSLGYGAYERYF. CDR3 DNA sequence: TGTGCCAGCAGCCTAGGGTACGGAGCCTACGAGCGGTACTTC.

The chain joins TRBV27 to TRBJ1-6; 7 bases are a match to TRBD1. Germline V gives CDR1 MNHEY, CDR2 SMNVEV (reference sequence). V was pared by 5 bases and J by 10 bases, with 8 bases of the junction left unmatched. The CDR3 contains 14 residues. CDR3 loop: CASSTIDRESPLHF. DNA for the CDR3: TGTGCCAGCAGTACAATCGACAGGGAATCACCCCTCCACTTT.

In its sample, this clonotype was seen many times. V is TRBV19 and J is TRBJ2-7; a possible D gene is TRBD1 (6 bases). CDR1 is LNHDA, CDR2 SQIVND, per germline (reference sequence). The V and J ends lost 0 bases and 0 bases respectively, with 18 bases between them. The CDR3 runs 18 residues. The CDR3 here is CASSIDLRTDEPSYEQYF. The CDR3 nucleotides are TGTGCCAGTAGTATAGATCTTCGGACAGACGAGCCCTCCTACGAGCAGTACTTC. The entire variable domain, with the rest obtained from reference TRBV19 and TRBJ2-7, is as follows: DGGITQSPKYLFRKEGQNVTLSCEQNLNHDAMYWYRQDPGQGLRLIYYSQIVNDFQKGDIAEGYSVSREKKESFPLTVTSAQKNPTAFYLCASSIDLRTDEPSYEQYFGPGTRLTVT.